The 24 T cell receptor beta chains below all came from one sample that was sequenced in a study of T cell responses to AZD1222 COVID-19 vaccine. Profiling relied on immunoSEQ multiplex PCR, and the TCRdb table lists in-frame clones only, not all of them. The data contain 100,000 to 150,000 clones, roughly 90% of them singletons. The sample here was peripheral blood, taken on day 0 of AZD1222 vaccination. These receptors were obtained from an adult in good health.

The chain uses TRBV24-1 and TRBJ2-7; 7 bases are shared with TRBD1. Germline CDR1 reads KGHDR; CDR2 reads SFDVKD. V shed 2 bases, J shed 4 bases, and the junction held 10 bases outside the gene matches. The CDR3 sequence is 16 residues long. CDR3 in DNA: TGTGCCACCAGTGATTCTTCCGGGACAGAAGAGTACGAGCAGTACTTC. Amino acid sequence: CATSDSSGTEEYEQYF.

This chain joins TRBV28 and TRBJ2-5, with D possibly being TRBD2 (6 bases). Germline assignment: CDR1 MDHEN and CDR2 SYDVKM. Trimming removed 3 bases from V and 4 bases from J, with 15 bases in between. The CDR3 sequence is 15 residues long. The CDR3 loop reads CASSLGGVRRETQYF. The CDR3 DNA sequence: TGTGCCAGCAGTTTGGGCGGGGTTCGAAGAGAGACCCAGTACTTC.

The V and J genes are TRBV10-3 and TRBJ1-4, with D tentatively TRBD1 (6 bases). V shed 2 bases and J shed 5 bases, with 9 bases lying between them. The CDR3 has 14 amino acids. The germline CDR1 and CDR2 sequences are ENHRY and SYGVKD. CDR3 residues: CAISERQGNEKLFF. The CDR3 bases are TGTGCCATCAGTGAGAGGCAGGGGAATGAAAAACTGTTTTTT.

The chain is built from TRBV9 and TRBJ1-6; weak D call: TRBD1 (5 bases). This CDR3 has 14 residues. The germline gives CDR1 SGDLS, CDR2 YYNGEE. The V and J ends lost 5 bases and 6 bases respectively, with 12 bases between them. CDR3 nucleotide sequence: TGTGCCAGCAGGAGGGGACTGGCTAATTCACCCCTCCACTTT. Its protein is CASRRGLANSPLHF.

The rearrangement links TRBV12-3 or TRBV12-4 to TRBJ1-3; no clear D gene. The CDR3 runs 13 residues. Deletions cut 2 bases from V and 3 bases from J, with 5 bases between. The DNA for the CDR3 is TGTGCCAGCAGTTTAAGCGGTGGAAACACCATATATTTT. Residues: CASSLSGGNTIYF.

The chain employs TRBV5-8 and TRBJ2-1; 10 nucleotides match TRBD2. Trimming took 3 bases from V and 7 from J; bases not matched to a gene: 10. Germline CDR1 reads SGHTS; CDR2 reads YDEGEE. This CDR3 region has 16 residues. The CDR3 here is CASSSGRTSGRNEQFF. CDR3 bases: TGTGCCAGCAGCTCCGGCCGGACTAGCGGTCGTAATGAGCAGTTCTTC. The complete variable domain, with remaining parts taken from reference TRBV5-8 and TRBJ2-1, reads EAGVTQSPTHLIKTRGQQATLRCSPISGHTSVYWYQQALGLGLQFLLWYDEGEERNRGNFPPRFSGRQFPNYSSELNVNALELEDSALYLCASSSGRTSGRNEQFFGPGTRLTVL.

The J gene is TRBJ1-5, the V gene TRBV19, with D unclear. The V end was cut by 8 bases, the J end by 2 bases, with 13 bases between. The CDR3 covers 14 residues. Germline CDR1 and CDR2: LNHDA and SQIVND (reference sequence). For the CDR3, the DNA is TGTGCCAGTCCCCCGAGGCTAGGCAATCAGCCCCAGCATTTT. This translates into CASPPRLGNQPQHF. Full variable domain (outside the CDR3, taken from reference TRBV19 and TRBJ1-5): DGGITQSPKYLFRKEGQNVTLSCEQNLNHDAMYWYRQDPGQGLRLIYYSQIVNDFQKGDIAEGYSVSREKKESFPLTVTSAQKNPTAFYLCASPPRLGNQPQHFGDGTRLSIL.

The V call is TRBV4-3, the J call TRBJ2-1; 10 nucleotides align to TRBD2. Per germline, CDR1 LGHNA and CDR2 YSLEER. V shed 0 bases and J 4 bases; nucleotides not matched to a gene: 3. The CDR3 runs 16 residues. The CDR3 loop is CASSQEWTSGYNEQFF. The CDR3, as DNA: TGCGCCAGCAGCCAAGAATGGACTAGCGGTTACAATGAGCAGTTCTTC.

A single count supports this clone. The chain carries TRBV29-1 and TRBJ2-1; TRBD1 agrees at 8 bases. The CDR3 consists of 18 residues. Per the germline V gene, CDR1 is SQVTM and CDR2 is ANQGSEA. With V trimmed by 8 bases and J by 7 bases, 25 bases remained unmatched. Here the CDR3 reads CSLIVAPGDRGLGNEQFF. The DNA for the CDR3 is TGCAGCCTTATCGTAGCACCCGGCGACAGGGGATTGGGAAATGAGCAGTTCTTC.

The chain carries TRBV9 and TRBJ2-5; D may be TRBD2 (7 bases). The V gene's germline CDR1 is SGDLS and CDR2 YYNGEE. Trimming took 0 bases from V and 5 from J, leaving 14 bases between them. The CDR3 contains 15 residues. The CDR3 DNA sequence: TGTGCCAGCAGCGTAGCTACGGGGGGCCAGGAGACCCAGTACTTC. It encodes CASSVATGGQETQYF.

This clone was detected once. This chain joins TRBV29-1 and TRBJ1-1; no reliable D call. CDR3 length equals 14 residues. The germline CDR1 and CDR2 sequences are SQVTM and ANQGSEA. V shed 2 bases and J shed 1 base, with 11 bases lying between them. CDR3 sequence: CSVESRSGNTEAFF. CDR3 coding DNA: TGCAGCGTTGAATCAAGATCAGGGAACACTGAAGCTTTCTTT.

This sequence joins TRBV19 and TRBJ2-1; TRBD2 is a possible D gene (6 bases). This CDR3 contains 15 residues. V dropped 5 bases and J dropped 2 bases, with 13 bases sitting between them. In germline, CDR1 is LNHDA, CDR2 SQIVND (reference sequence). Here the CDR3 reads CASSGGTETYNEQFF. The CDR3 DNA reads as TGTGCCAGTAGTGGCGGGACGGAGACCTACAATGAGCAGTTCTTC.

The chain is built from TRBV7-8 and TRBJ1-2, with D possibly matching TRBD1 (5 bases). The CDR3 runs 15 residues. V was shortened by 4 bases and J by 7 bases, with 19 bases between the two germline ends. Germline CDR1 is SGHVS and CDR2 is FQNEAQ. This CDR3 is CASSYAQGVLFGYTF. The CDR3 region has the DNA TGTGCCAGCAGCTATGCCCAGGGTGTCCTTTTTGGCTACACCTTC. Looking up the rest from reference TRBV7-8 and TRBJ1-2 gives the full variable domain: GAGVSQSPRYKVAKRGQDVALRCDPISGHVSLFWYQQALGQGPEFLTYFQNEAQLDKSGLPSDRFFAERPEGSVSTLKIQRTQQEDSAVYLCASSYAQGVLFGYTFGSGTRLTVV.

V gene TRBV11-3 combines with J gene TRBJ2-1; weak D call: TRBD2 (5 bases). The CDR3 has 14 residues. V lost 5 bases and J 6 bases, leaving 14 bases between the germline ends. Germline CDR1 reads SGHNT; CDR2 reads YENEEA. CDR3 in amino acids: CASSRGPDFNEQFF. DNA for the CDR3: TGTGCCAGCAGCCGAGGGCCGGACTTCAATGAGCAGTTCTTC.

The V call is TRBV19, the J call TRBJ1-1, with unresolved D. With 5 bases removed from V and 0 bases from J, the gap between germline ends came to 7 bases. Germline V CDR1 and CDR2: LNHDA, SQIVND (reference sequence). The CDR3 runs 13 residues. Written as DNA, the CDR3 is TGTGCCAGTAGTGTTCAGCTGAACACTGAAGCTTTCTTT. Encoded protein: CASSVQLNTEAFF.

This chain joins TRBV7-2 and TRBJ1-2, with D hard to call. Germline CDR1 reads SGHTA; CDR2 reads FQGNSA. The V end lost 2 bases, the J end lost 3 bases, and 22 bases lay between the germline ends. CDR3 length equals 18 residues. The CDR3, as DNA: TGTGCCAGCAGCTTATTAACACGCTCGCTATCTACGGACTATGGCTACACCTTC. It encodes CASSLLTRSLSTDYGYTF.

The chain has TRBV18 and TRBJ2-1; 10 bases are shared with TRBD2. The CDR3 length is 16 residues. CDR1 KGHSH and CDR2 LQKENI come from the germline V gene. V shed 2 bases and J 4 bases; nucleotides not matched to a gene: 5. The CDR3: CASSPGALAGYNEQFF. For the CDR3, the DNA is TGTGCCAGCTCACCAGGCGCACTAGCGGGGTACAATGAGCAGTTCTTC.

The J gene is TRBJ2-1, the V gene TRBV12-3 or TRBV12-4, with D possibly matching TRBD1 (5 bases). V dropped 7 bases and J dropped 8 bases, with 12 bases sitting between them. CDR3 length: 12 amino acids. The DNA for the CDR3 is TGTGCCAGCATACTACAGGATCATGAGCAGTTCTTC. Translating gives CASILQDHEQFF.

This clone was observed a few times. V is TRBV6-5 and J is TRBJ2-7; D gene unclear. V was trimmed by 5 bases and J by 7 bases, leaving 12 bases between them. Germline assignment: CDR1 MNHEY and CDR2 SVGAGI. The CDR3 contains 12 residues. CDR3 amino acids: CASSPPGREQYF. CDR3 nucleotide sequence: TGTGCCAGCAGTCCTCCCGGCAGGGAGCAGTACTTC.

This chain links TRBV30 with TRBJ1-1; a weak D match, TRBD1 (5 bases). CDR3 length: 13 residues. The V gene lost 2 bases and the J gene lost 2 bases, with 9 bases spanning the gap. Germline CDR1 is GTSNPN and CDR2 is SVGIG (reference sequence). The CDR3 sequence is CAWSIDSNTEAFF. CDR3 nucleotides: TGTGCCTGGAGTATCGACAGTAACACTGAAGCTTTCTTT.

The chain joins TRBV2 to TRBJ2-7; D is uncertain. Trimming cost V 4 bases and J 3 bases, with 10 bases left between them. The CDR3 runs to 13 residues. The germline V gene has CDR1 SNHLY and CDR2 FYNNEI. The DNA for the CDR3 is TGTGCCAGCAGTGTTGGGCAGAACTACGAGCAGTACTTC. Its protein is CASSVGQNYEQYF.

This clone came up once. The chain employs TRBV27 and TRBJ1-2; weak D call: TRBD1 (5 bases). The germline V gene has CDR1 MNHEY and CDR2 SMNVEV (reference sequence). This CDR3 contains 12 residues. Trimming left V 5 bases short and J 6 bases short, with 10 bases between. CDR3 in DNA: TGTGCCAGCAGTAGAGGGGTGGATGGCTACACCTTC. Protein sequence: CASSRGVDGYTF.

The chain recombines TRBV6-5 with TRBJ1-1; a weak D match, TRBD1 (5 bases). CDR3 size: 14 residues. The germline V gene encodes CDR1 MNHEY and CDR2 SVGAGI. Trimming removed 7 bases from V and 5 bases from J, with 17 bases in between. The CDR3 region is CASNPVGETTEAFF. The CDR3 bases are TGTGCCAGCAATCCCGTGGGGGAAACTACTGAAGCTTTCTTT.

The gene calls are TRBV27 and TRBJ1-2, with 8 nucleotides matching TRBD1. Trimming cost V 4 bases and J 5 bases; bases outside gene matches: 9. Germline V gene data show CDR1 as MNHEY and CDR2 as SMNVEV (reference sequence). This CDR3 spans 15 amino acids. CDR3 nucleotides: TGTGCCAGCAGTTCAGTCGACAGGGGTGGATATGGCTACACCTTC. Its protein is CASSSVDRGGYGYTF.